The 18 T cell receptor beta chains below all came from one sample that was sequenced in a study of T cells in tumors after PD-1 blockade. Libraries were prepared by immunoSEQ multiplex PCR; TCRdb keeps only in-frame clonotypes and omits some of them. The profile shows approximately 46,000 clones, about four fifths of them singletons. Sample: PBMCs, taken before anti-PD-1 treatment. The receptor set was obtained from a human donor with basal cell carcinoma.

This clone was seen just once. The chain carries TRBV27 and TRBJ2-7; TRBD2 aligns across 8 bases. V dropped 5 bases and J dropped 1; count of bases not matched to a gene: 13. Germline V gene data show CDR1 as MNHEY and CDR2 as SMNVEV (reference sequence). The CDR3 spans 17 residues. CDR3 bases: TGTGCCAGCAGTCTACAACCCCCGGCGGGAGGTTCCTACGAGCAGTACTTC. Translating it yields CASSLQPPAGGSYEQYF.

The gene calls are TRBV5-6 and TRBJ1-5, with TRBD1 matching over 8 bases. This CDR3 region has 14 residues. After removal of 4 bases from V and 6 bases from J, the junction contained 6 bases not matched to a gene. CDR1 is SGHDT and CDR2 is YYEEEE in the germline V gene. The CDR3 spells CASSLGQGIQPQHF. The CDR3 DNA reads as TGTGCCAGCAGCCTAGGACAGGGAATTCAGCCCCAGCATTTT. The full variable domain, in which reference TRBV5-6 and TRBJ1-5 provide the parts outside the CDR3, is DAGVTQSPTHLIKTRGQQVTLRCSPKSGHDTVSWYQQALGQGPQFIFQYYEEEERQRGNFPDRFSGHQFPNYSSELNVNALLLGDSALYLCASSLGQGIQPQHFGDGTRLSIL.

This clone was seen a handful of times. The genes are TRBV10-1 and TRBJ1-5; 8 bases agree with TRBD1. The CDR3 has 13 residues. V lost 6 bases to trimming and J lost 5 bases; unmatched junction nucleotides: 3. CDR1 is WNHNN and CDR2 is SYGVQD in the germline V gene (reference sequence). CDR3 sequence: CASRQGADQPQHF. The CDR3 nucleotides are TGCGCCAGCAGGCAGGGGGCAGATCAGCCCCAGCATTTT.

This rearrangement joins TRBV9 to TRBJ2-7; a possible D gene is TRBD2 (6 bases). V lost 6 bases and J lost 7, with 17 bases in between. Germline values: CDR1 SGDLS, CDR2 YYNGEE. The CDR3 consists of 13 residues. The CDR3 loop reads CASNGGAGIEQYF. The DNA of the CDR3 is TGTGCCAGCAACGGAGGGGCAGGAATAGAGCAGTACTTC.

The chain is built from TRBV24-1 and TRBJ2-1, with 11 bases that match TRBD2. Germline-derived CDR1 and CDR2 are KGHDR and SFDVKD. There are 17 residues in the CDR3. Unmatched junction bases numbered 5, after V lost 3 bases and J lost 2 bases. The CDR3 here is CATSDRTSGQTYNEQFF. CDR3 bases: TGTGCCACCAGTGATCGGACTAGCGGGCAGACCTACAATGAGCAGTTCTTC.

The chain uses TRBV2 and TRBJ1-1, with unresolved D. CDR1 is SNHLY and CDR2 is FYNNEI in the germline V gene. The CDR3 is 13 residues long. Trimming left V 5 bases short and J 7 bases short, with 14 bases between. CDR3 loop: CASSFRAALEAFF. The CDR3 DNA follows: TGTGCCAGCAGTTTTCGGGCAGCCCTTGAAGCTTTCTTT.

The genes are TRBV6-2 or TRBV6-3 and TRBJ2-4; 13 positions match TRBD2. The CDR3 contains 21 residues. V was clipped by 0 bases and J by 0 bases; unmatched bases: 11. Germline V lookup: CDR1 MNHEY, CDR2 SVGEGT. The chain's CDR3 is CASSYSKTSGGSPLAKNIQYF. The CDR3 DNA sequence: TGTGCCAGCAGTTACTCGAAGACTAGCGGGGGGTCACCCCTAGCCAAAAACATTCAGTACTTC.

The CDR3 DNA is TGTGCCAGCAGCTACCGACAGTACAATGAGCAGTTCTTC. Amino acids: CASSYRQYNEQFF. The V and J genes are TRBV9 and TRBJ2-1, with D perhaps TRBD1 (5 bases). CDR1 is SGDLS, CDR2 YYNGEE, per germline. Trimming cost V 4 bases and J 4 bases, with 9 bases left between them. The CDR3 loop spans 13 amino acids.

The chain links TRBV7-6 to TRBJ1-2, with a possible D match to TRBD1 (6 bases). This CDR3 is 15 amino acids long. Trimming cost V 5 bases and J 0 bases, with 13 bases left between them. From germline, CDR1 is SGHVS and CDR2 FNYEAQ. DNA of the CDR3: TGTGCCAGCAGCGCCGCACAGGGTACTAACTATGGCTACACCTTC. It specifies CASSAAQGTNYGYTF.

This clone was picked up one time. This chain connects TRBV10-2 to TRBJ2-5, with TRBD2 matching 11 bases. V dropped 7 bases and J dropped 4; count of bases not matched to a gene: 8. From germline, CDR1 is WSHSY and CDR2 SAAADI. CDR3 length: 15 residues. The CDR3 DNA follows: TGCGCCAGCACCCGGGTAGCGGGGGGGAGAGAGACCCAGTACTTC. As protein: CASTRVAGGRETQYF.

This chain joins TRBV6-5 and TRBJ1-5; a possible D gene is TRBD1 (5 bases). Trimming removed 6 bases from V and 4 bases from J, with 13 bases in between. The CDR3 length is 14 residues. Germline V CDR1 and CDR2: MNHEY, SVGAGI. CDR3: CASRAGLGNQPQHF. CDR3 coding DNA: TGTGCCAGCAGGGCGGGACTAGGGAATCAGCCCCAGCATTTT.

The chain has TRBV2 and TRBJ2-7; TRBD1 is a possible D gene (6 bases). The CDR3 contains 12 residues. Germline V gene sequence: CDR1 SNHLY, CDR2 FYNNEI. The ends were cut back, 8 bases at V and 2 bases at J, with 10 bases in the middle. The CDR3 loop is CASGTLTYEQYF. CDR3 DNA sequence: TGTGCCAGCGGGACACTTACCTACGAGCAGTACTTC.

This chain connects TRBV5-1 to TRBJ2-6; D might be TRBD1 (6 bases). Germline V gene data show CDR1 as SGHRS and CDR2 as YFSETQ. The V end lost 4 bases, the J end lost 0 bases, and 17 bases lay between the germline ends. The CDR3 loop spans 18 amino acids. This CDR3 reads CASSPAIGQYSGANVLTF. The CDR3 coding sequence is TGCGCCAGCAGCCCGGCGATCGGACAGTACTCTGGGGCCAACGTCCTGACTTTC.

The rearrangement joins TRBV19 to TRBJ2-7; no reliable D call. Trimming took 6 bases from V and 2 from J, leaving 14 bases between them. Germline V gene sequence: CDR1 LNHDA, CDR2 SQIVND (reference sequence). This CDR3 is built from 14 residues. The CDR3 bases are TGTGCCAGTAGCACCCGTGGCGGACCCTACGAGCAGTACTTC. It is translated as CASSTRGGPYEQYF.

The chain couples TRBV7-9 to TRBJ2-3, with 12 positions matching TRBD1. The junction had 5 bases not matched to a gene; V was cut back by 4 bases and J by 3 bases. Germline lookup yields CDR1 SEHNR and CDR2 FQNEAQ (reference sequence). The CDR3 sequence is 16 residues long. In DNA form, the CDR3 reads TGTGCCAGCAGCTCGGGGGGACAGGGGGCAACAGATACGCAGTATTTT. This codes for CASSSGGQGATDTQYF.

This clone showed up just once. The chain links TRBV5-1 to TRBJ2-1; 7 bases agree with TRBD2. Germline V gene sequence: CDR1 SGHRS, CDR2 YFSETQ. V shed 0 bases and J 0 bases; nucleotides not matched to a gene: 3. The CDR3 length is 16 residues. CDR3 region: CASSLAGGISYNEQFF. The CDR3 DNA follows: TGCGCCAGCAGCTTGGCCGGGGGGATCTCCTACAATGAGCAGTTCTTC.

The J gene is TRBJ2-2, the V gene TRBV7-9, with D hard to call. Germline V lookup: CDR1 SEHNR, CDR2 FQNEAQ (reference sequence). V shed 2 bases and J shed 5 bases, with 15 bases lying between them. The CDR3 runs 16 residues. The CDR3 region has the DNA TGTGCCAGCAGCTTAACCACCATAAAAAAAACCGGGGAGCTGTTTTTT. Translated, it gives CASSLTTIKKTGELFF.

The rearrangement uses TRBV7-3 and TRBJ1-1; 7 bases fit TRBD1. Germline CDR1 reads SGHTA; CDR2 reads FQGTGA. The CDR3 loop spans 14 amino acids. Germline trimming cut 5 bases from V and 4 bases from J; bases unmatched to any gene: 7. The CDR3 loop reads CASSLTGSVTEAFF. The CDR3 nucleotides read TGTGCCAGCAGCCTGACAGGGAGTGTCACTGAAGCTTTCTTT.